The 32 T cell receptor beta chains presented below share a single source sample, sequenced in a study of cytomegalovirus exposure and HLA in healthy donors. A multiplex PCR was run with 60 Vbeta primers and 13 Jbeta primers. Measured with immunoSEQ multiplex PCR; TCRdb has only the in-frame clones, and not every one. The sample holds over 150,000 clones; over 75% are singletons and the top ten take about 1.9%. Sequencing was performed on PBMCs. Receptors originate from a young woman in good health and CMV-seronegative.

The rearrangement uses TRBV5-1 and TRBJ2-5; 13 nucleotides agree with TRBD2. V lost 1 base and J lost 1; bases outside the gene matches: 10. The CDR3 totals 19 residues. Per the germline V gene, CDR1 is SGHRS and CDR2 is YFSETQ. The CDR3: CASSLKTSGGPATQETQYF. CDR3 nucleotide sequence: TGCGCCAGCAGCTTGAAGACTAGCGGGGGGCCCGCGACCCAAGAGACCCAGTACTTC. Drawing the rest from reference TRBV5-1 and TRBJ2-5, the complete variable domain is KAGVTQTPRYLIKTRGQQVTLSCSPISGHRSVSWYQQTPGQGLQFLFEYFSETQRNKGNFPGRFSGRQFSNSRSEMNVSTLELGDSALYLCASSLKTSGGPATQETQYFGPGTRLLVL.

J is TRBJ2-1 and V is TRBV29-1, with TRBD2 matching 11 bases. The germline V gene has CDR1 SQVTM and CDR2 ANQGSEA. The CDR3 has 16 residues. The J segment lost 4 bases and the V segment lost 5 bases, leaving 10 bases of the junction unmatched. DNA for the CDR3: TGCAGCGTTTCGACTAGCGGGAATATCCCATACAATGAGCAGTTCTTC. Protein sequence: CSVSTSGNIPYNEQFF.

The J gene is TRBJ2-5, the V gene TRBV5-4; 9 bases match TRBD2. The CDR3 extends over 14 amino acids. Looked up from germline, CDR1 is SGHNT and CDR2 is YYREEE (reference sequence). The trim removed 9 bases at V and 7 bases at J, leaving 13 bases unmatched. The CDR3 loop reads CAISIAGASRTQYF. CDR3 bases: TGTGCCATCTCTATAGCGGGAGCAAGTAGGACCCAGTACTTC.

A few counts support this clone. The V and J genes are TRBV5-5 and TRBJ2-5; D possibly corresponds to TRBD1 (7 bases). The length of the CDR3 is 15 residues. The germline CDR1 and CDR2 sequences are SGHKS and YYEKEE (reference sequence). Trimming cost V 0 bases and J 7 bases, with 16 bases left between them. The CDR3, as DNA: TGTGCCAGCAGCTTGGGAGAGGGGGCGCGGGGGACCCAGTACTTC. Protein: CASSLGEGARGTQYF.

The gene calls are TRBV5-1 and TRBJ2-3; 9 bases line up with TRBD1. From germline, CDR1 is SGHRS and CDR2 YFSETQ. V trimming: 4 bases; J trimming: 6 bases; junction bases outside the gene matches: 9. The CDR3 spans 15 residues. This chain's CDR3 is CASSQRTGAADTQYF. CDR3 bases: TGCGCCAGCAGCCAAAGGACAGGGGCAGCGGATACGCAGTATTTT.

The J gene is TRBJ2-2, the V gene TRBV15; 8 nucleotides align to TRBD1. V trimming: 0 bases; J trimming: 1 base; junction bases outside the gene matches: 4. There are 17 residues in the CDR3. Germline V gene sequence: CDR1 LNHNV, CDR2 YYDKDF (reference sequence). CDR3 sequence (DNA): TGTGCCACCAGCAGAGATGTTGGGACAGGGAACACCGGGGAGCTGTTTTTT. Translating gives CATSRDVGTGNTGELFF.

In this sample, this clone turned up a few times. The CDR3 DNA sequence: TGTGCCAGCAGTTACTCCTACGAGCAGTACTTC. Translation: CASSYSYEQYF. The rearrangement uses TRBV2 and TRBJ2-7; no clear D. Between the trimmed V and J ends, which lost 5 bases and 0 bases, there was a span of 2 bases. Looked up from germline, CDR1 is SNHLY and CDR2 is FYNNEI. This CDR3 has 11 residues.

This clone has more than one count but fewer than ten. V gene TRBV5-1 combines with J gene TRBJ2-7; 12 bases are a match to TRBD1. After removal of 1 base from V and 5 bases from J, the junction contained 7 bases not matched to a gene. The CDR3 has 16 residues. Germline values: CDR1 SGHRS, CDR2 YFSETQ. The CDR3 region is CASSLPTGTGGDEQYF. The CDR3 region has the DNA TGCGCCAGCAGCTTGCCGACCGGGACAGGGGGCGACGAGCAGTACTTC.

This chain joins TRBV5-1 and TRBJ2-7, with a weak D call TRBD1 (5 bases). The CDR3 sequence is 15 residues long. Germline V lookup: CDR1 SGHRS, CDR2 YFSETQ. The V gene lost 0 bases and the J gene lost 2 bases, with 12 bases spanning the gap. CDR3 nucleotides: TGCGCCAGCAGCTTGGGGACACCAGGACCCTACGAGCAGTACTTC. Residues: CASSLGTPGPYEQYF.

This chain joins TRBV13 and TRBJ2-7; 7 bases match TRBD1. CDR1 and CDR2 (germline): PRHDT, FYEKMQ (reference sequence). V lost 5 bases to trimming and J lost 5 bases; unmatched junction nucleotides: 6. The CDR3 is 13 residues long. The CDR3 sequence: CASSRDSANEQYF. CDR3 bases: TGTGCCAGCAGCCGGGACAGCGCCAACGAGCAGTACTTC.

The rearrangement joins TRBV28 to TRBJ1-5, with D maybe TRBD1 (6 bases). From germline, CDR1 is MDHEN and CDR2 SYDVKM. This CDR3 region has 12 residues. The V and J ends lost 8 bases and 7 bases respectively, with 12 bases between them. The CDR3, as DNA: TGTGCCAGCCTAATACAGGGCCAGCCCCAGCATTTT. Protein: CASLIQGQPQHF.

J is TRBJ1-3 and V is TRBV2; TRBD1 might be the D (6 bases). This CDR3 is 16 amino acids long. V dropped 5 bases and J dropped 4 bases, with 18 bases sitting between them. CDR1 SNHLY and CDR2 FYNNEI come from the germline V gene. The CDR3 region is CASSRNGQGSGNTIYF. CDR3 bases: TGTGCCAGCAGTAGAAATGGGCAGGGGAGCGGAAACACCATATATTTT.

This rearrangement joins TRBV4-1 to TRBJ2-5, with unresolved D. V gave up 2 bases and J gave up 5 bases, with 9 bases separating them. Germline CDR1 MGHRA, CDR2 YSYEKL. CDR3 size: 13 residues. The CDR3 region is CASSQLGSETQYF. CDR3 bases: TGCGCCAGCAGCCAACTAGGATCGGAGACCCAGTACTTC.

The V gene is TRBV6-6, the J gene TRBJ1-5, with D maybe TRBD1 (5 bases). V was cut by 8 bases and J by 6 bases, with 8 bases left in between. The CDR3 has 11 amino acids. Per the germline V gene, CDR1 is MNHNY and CDR2 is SVGAGI (reference sequence). The CDR3 protein is CASGGVQPQHF. CDR3 in DNA: TGTGCCAGCGGGGGGGTTCAGCCCCAGCATTTT.

This chain joins TRBV10-3 and TRBJ2-7, with D possibly being TRBD1 (6 bases). The V and J ends lost 7 bases and 0 bases respectively, with 13 bases between them. The V gene's germline CDR1 is ENHRY and CDR2 SYGVKD. CDR3 size: 14 residues. CDR3 region: CAINEDSRSYEQYF. The CDR3 region has the DNA TGTGCCATCAACGAGGACAGCCGCTCCTACGAGCAGTACTTC.

This chain connects TRBV28 to TRBJ1-2; D gene unclear. CDR3 length: 15 amino acids. V gave up 3 bases and J gave up 4 bases, with 15 bases separating them. Germline values: CDR1 MDHEN, CDR2 SYDVKM. CDR3: CASSLDGLRGYGYTF. The DNA of the CDR3 is TGTGCCAGCAGTTTGGACGGCCTCCGGGGCTATGGCTACACCTTC.

This chain joins TRBV5-4 and TRBJ1-1; 8 nucleotides agree with TRBD1. V was pared by 1 base and J by 4 bases, with 3 bases of the junction left unmatched. CDR1 is SGHNT and CDR2 is YYREEE in the germline V gene (reference sequence). This CDR3 has 14 residues. CDR3 sequence (DNA): TGTGCCAGCAGCTTGCAGGACAGGGCCACTGAAGCTTTCTTT. Translating gives CASSLQDRATEAFF.

The CDR3 nucleotides are TGTGCCAGCAGCGCACTAAGCCCTGGCAATTCACCCCTCCACTTT. It specifies CASSALSPGNSPLHF. V usage is TRBV2 and J usage is TRBJ1-6; D is uncertain. Germline V gives CDR1 SNHLY, CDR2 FYNNEI. This CDR3 comprises 15 residues. V was shortened by 6 bases and J by 7 bases, with 16 bases between the two germline ends.

This clone was counted only a few times. The rearrangement joins TRBV19 to TRBJ1-4; 8 positions agree with TRBD1. V was pared by 4 bases and J by 8 bases, with 12 bases of the junction left unmatched. Germline loops: CDR1 LNHDA, CDR2 SQIVND (reference sequence). There are 16 residues in the CDR3. CDR3 nucleotide sequence: TGTGCCAGTAGTACCGGAGGGGGGACAGGCAACGAAAAACTGTTTTTT. Amino acids: CASSTGGGTGNEKLFF.

The V gene is TRBV7-9, the J gene TRBJ2-1; 9 bases are a match to TRBD2. CDR1 is SEHNR, CDR2 FQNEAQ, per germline (reference sequence). The V and J ends lost 1 base and 10 bases, in that order; junction bases with no gene match: 17. This CDR3 is built from 18 residues. The CDR3 sequence is CASSLVLVREGPTEEQFF. The CDR3 coding sequence is TGTGCCAGCAGCTTAGTTTTGGTGCGGGAGGGCCCAACTGAAGAGCAGTTCTTC. Looking up the rest from reference TRBV7-9 and TRBJ2-1 gives the full variable domain: DTGVSQNPRHKITKRGQNVTFRCDPISEHNRLYWYRQTLGQGPEFLTYFQNEAQLEKSRLLSDRFSAERPKGSFSTLEIQRTEQGDSAMYLCASSLVLVREGPTEEQFFGPGTRLTVL.

The chain is built from TRBV9 and TRBJ2-3; 13 bases are shared with TRBD2. Germline assignment: CDR1 SGDLS and CDR2 YYNGEE. V gave up 5 bases and J gave up 3 bases; unmatched junction bases: 3. The CDR3 spans 15 residues. CDR3 residues: CASRMTSGRTDTQYF. The CDR3 nucleotides are TGTGCCAGCAGGATGACTAGCGGGAGGACAGATACGCAGTATTTT.

The rearrangement joins TRBV6-4 to TRBJ1-1, with D possibly TRBD1 on 6 matching bases. CDR1 and CDR2 from the germline V gene are MRHNA and SNTAGT. V was shortened by 4 bases and J by 4 bases, with 25 bases between the two germline ends. This CDR3 region has 18 residues. In nucleotides, the CDR3 is TGTGCCAGCAGTGCGGCCCGCAGGGGAGTGCGGGGGAGCACTGAAGCTTTCTTT. Its translation is CASSAARRGVRGSTEAFF.

A single count supports this clone. The V gene is TRBV5-1, the J gene TRBJ2-5, with D possibly being TRBD1 (5 bases). Near its end, the DNA agrees better with TRBJ2-7, so the J call may be wrong. From germline, CDR1 is SGHRS and CDR2 YFSETQ. The CDR3 is 12 amino acids. This CDR3 reads CASSSDSYEQYF. The CDR3 nucleotides are TGCGCCAGCAGCTCCGACAGCTACGAGCAGTACTTC.

This clone occurred once. This chain joins TRBV9 and TRBJ2-5; 11 nucleotides match TRBD1. Germline-derived CDR1 and CDR2 are SGDLS and YYNGEE. V was pared by 3 bases and J by 3 bases, with 7 bases of the junction left unmatched. The CDR3 extends over 16 amino acids. The CDR3 loop reads CASSARDRGLKETQYF. The CDR3 region has the DNA TGTGCCAGCAGCGCCCGGGACAGGGGGTTGAAAGAGACCCAGTACTTC.

This chain links TRBV5-1 with TRBJ1-6; D call uncertain. The V and J ends lost 0 bases and 0 bases respectively, with 10 bases between them. Germline V CDR1 and CDR2: SGHRS, YFSETQ. This CDR3 comprises 17 residues. The DNA for the CDR3 is TGCGCCAGCAGCTTGGACACATACAGCTCCTATAATTCACCCCTCCACTTT. Amino acid sequence: CASSLDTYSSYNSPLHF.

This chain uses TRBV18 with TRBJ2-6; D is ambiguous. V was pared by 3 bases and J by 0 bases, with 12 bases between. CDR3 length equals 17 residues. Germline CDR1 KGHSH, CDR2 LQKENI. The CDR3 region is CASSPLEVSSGANVLTF. The DNA of the CDR3 is TGTGCCAGCTCACCCTTAGAGGTATCCTCTGGGGCCAACGTCCTGACTTTC.

The chain couples TRBV20-1 to TRBJ2-2; D is undetermined. The length of the CDR3 is 11 residues. CDR1 is DFQATT and CDR2 is SNEGSKA in the germline V gene (reference sequence). Trimming stripped 6 bases from V and 5 bases from J, with 7 bases between. The CDR3 DNA follows: TGCAGTGCCCCCGGGACCGGGGAGCTGTTTTTT. Its protein is CSAPGTGELFF.

The genes are TRBV30 and TRBJ2-3; TRBD2 might be the D (5 bases). The germline gives CDR1 GTSNPN, CDR2 SVGIG (reference sequence). The CDR3 contains 13 residues. Trimming stripped 3 bases from V and 3 bases from J, with 10 bases between. Written as DNA, the CDR3 is TGTGCCTGGAGCCTCGCGGGTACAGATACGCAGTATTTT. It yields the protein CAWSLAGTDTQYF.

The chain recombines TRBV28 with TRBJ2-6; D possibly corresponds to TRBD1 (6 bases). The germline V gene has CDR1 MDHEN and CDR2 SYDVKM. V gave up 7 bases and J gave up 0 bases, with 13 bases separating them. The CDR3 length is 16 residues. The CDR3 DNA is TGTGCCAGCATTCCGGGACATCTCTCTGGGGCCAACGTCCTGACTTTC. Protein: CASIPGHLSGANVLTF.

There are a few counts of this clone. The chain links TRBV18 to TRBJ1-1; D unresolved. The length of the CDR3 is 14 residues. Trimming cost V 3 bases and J 0 bases, with 8 bases left between them. Per germline, CDR1 KGHSH and CDR2 LQKENI. CDR3 DNA sequence: TGTGCCAGCTCACCCGACATTCTGAACACTGAAGCTTTCTTT. Translating gives CASSPDILNTEAFF.

The chain couples TRBV11-2 to TRBJ2-7, with a weak D call TRBD1 (5 bases). From germline, CDR1 is SGHAT and CDR2 FQNNGV. The CDR3 totals 15 residues. V lost 5 bases to trimming and J lost 0 bases, with 14 bases between them. In DNA, the CDR3 is TGTGCCAGCAGCCTGCGACAGACTCTCTCCTACGAGCAGTACTTC. Its translation: CASSLRQTLSYEQYF. The full variable domain, rest sourced from reference TRBV11-2 and TRBJ2-7, is EAGVAQSPRYKIIEKRQSVAFWCNPISGHATLYWYQQILGQGPKLLIQFQNNGVVDDSQLPKDRFSAERLKGVDSTLKIQPAKLEDSAVYLCASSLRQTLSYEQYFGPGTRLTVT.

This clone was seen only a few times. The J gene is TRBJ1-3, the V gene TRBV4-1, with 7 bases identical to TRBD1. The CDR3 is 14 amino acids. Looked up from germline, CDR1 is MGHRA and CDR2 is YSYEKL. Germline trimming cut 3 bases from V and 4 bases from J; bases unmatched to any gene: 3. CDR3 DNA sequence: TGCGCCAGCAGCCAGACAGGGATCGGAAACACCATATATTTT. This translates into CASSQTGIGNTIYF.